This entry concerns a single T cell receptor (beta chain). Its antigen is undetermined. Looked up from germline, CDR1 is SNHLY and CDR2 is FYNNEI. Losses at the gene ends were 8 bases for V and 3 bases for J; bases not matched to a gene: 5. The CDR3 loop spans 15 amino acids. Only in-frame clones appear in the TCRdb table, and some are missing; sequencing was by immunoSEQ multiplex PCR. The sample lists some 90,000 clones; 87% were seen once. This sample was taken from a study of T cells in localized non-small cell lung cancer. Findings and caveats of the study: Only one tumor region went through sequencing, so heterogeneity may still be there. Adjacent lung tissue had a median around 50 of the top 100 clones found in the tumor. In the blood, greater T cell density corresponded to longer overall survival. In uninvolved adjacent lung, T cell clonality reached its highest value, exceeding tumor.

The V and J genes are TRBV2 and TRBJ2-2; TRBD2 matches at 11 bases. Sample: peripheral blood, taken before any cancer treatment. This receptor was obtained from a man aged 40-75 years with stage I squamous cell lung carcinoma. CDR3 sequence reads: CASHRGLADTGELFF. CDR3 DNA sequence: TGTGCCAGCCACAGGGGACTAGCGGACACCGGGGAGCTGTTTTTT. Full variable domain (outside the CDR3, taken from reference TRBV2 and TRBJ2-2): EPEVTQTPSHQVTQMGQEVILRCVPISNHLYFYWYRQILGQKVEFLVSFYNNEISEKSEIFDDQFSVERPDGSNFTLKIRSTKLEDSAMYFCASHRGLADTGELFFGEGSRLTVL.